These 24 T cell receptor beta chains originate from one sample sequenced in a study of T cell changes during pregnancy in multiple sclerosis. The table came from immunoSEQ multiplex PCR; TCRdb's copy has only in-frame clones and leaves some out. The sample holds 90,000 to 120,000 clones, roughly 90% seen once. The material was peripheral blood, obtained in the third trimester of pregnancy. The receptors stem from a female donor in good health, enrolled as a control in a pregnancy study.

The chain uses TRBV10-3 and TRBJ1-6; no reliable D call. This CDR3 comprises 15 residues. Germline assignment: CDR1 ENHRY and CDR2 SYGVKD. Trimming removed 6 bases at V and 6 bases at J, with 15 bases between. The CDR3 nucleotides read TGTGCCATCAGCCTGGAGGGTAGTTCTAATTCACCCCTCCACTTT. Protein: CAISLEGSSNSPLHF.

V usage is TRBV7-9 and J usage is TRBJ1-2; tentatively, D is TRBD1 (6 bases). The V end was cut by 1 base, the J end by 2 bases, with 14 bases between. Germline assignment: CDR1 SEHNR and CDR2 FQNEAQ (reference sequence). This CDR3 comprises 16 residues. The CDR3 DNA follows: TGTGCCAGCAGCTTAGGTGGACAGAGGGGGAACTATGGCTACACCTTC. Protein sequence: CASSLGGQRGNYGYTF.

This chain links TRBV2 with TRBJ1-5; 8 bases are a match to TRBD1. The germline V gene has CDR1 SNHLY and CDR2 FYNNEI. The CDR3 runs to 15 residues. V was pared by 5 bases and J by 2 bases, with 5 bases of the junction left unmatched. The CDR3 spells CASSQDRAGNQPQHF. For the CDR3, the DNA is TGTGCCAGCAGTCAGGACAGGGCCGGCAATCAGCCCCAGCATTTT. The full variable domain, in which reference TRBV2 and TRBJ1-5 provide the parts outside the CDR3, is EPEVTQTPSHQVTQMGQEVILRCVPISNHLYFYWYRQILGQKVEFLVSFYNNEISEKSEIFDDQFSVERPDGSNFTLKIRSTKLEDSAMYFCASSQDRAGNQPQHFGDGTRLSIL.

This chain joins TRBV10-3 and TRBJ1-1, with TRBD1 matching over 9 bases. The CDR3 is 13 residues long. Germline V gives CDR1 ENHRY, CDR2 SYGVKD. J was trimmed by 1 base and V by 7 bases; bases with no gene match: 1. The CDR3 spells CAIKGQGNTEAFF. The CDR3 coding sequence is TGTGCCATCAAGGGACAGGGGAACACTGAAGCTTTCTTT.

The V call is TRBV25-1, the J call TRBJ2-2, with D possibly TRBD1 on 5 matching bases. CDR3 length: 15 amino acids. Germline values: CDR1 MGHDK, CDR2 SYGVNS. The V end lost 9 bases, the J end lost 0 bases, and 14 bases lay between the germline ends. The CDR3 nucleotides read TGTGCCAGTGCGACAGTTAGACCGAACACCGGGGAGCTGTTTTTT. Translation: CASATVRPNTGELFF.

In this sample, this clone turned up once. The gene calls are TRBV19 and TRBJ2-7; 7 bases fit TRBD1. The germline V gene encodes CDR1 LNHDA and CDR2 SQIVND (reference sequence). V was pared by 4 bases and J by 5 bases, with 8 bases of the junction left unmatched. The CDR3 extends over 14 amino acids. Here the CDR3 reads CASSTLDRADEQYF. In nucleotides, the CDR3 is TGTGCCAGTAGTACCCTCGACAGGGCTGACGAGCAGTACTTC.

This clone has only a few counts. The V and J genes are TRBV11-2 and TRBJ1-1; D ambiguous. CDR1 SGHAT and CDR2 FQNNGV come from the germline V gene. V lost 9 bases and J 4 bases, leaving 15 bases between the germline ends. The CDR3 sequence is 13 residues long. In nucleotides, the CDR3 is TGTGCCAGTGAAAGGGAGCGGACCACTGAAGCTTTCTTT. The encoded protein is CASERERTTEAFF.

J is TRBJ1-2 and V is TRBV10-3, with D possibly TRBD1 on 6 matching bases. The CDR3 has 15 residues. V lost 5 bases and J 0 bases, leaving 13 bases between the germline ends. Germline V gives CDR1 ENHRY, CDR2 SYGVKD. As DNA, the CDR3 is TGTGCCATCAGTCTAGACAGGTCTACTAACTATGGCTACACCTTC. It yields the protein CAISLDRSTNYGYTF.

The CDR3 nucleotides read TGTGCCAGCAGTCACAACAAATCAGGGGTTCAAGAGACCCAGTACTTC. As protein: CASSHNKSGVQETQYF. The chain carries TRBV2 and TRBJ2-5; D is possibly TRBD1 (6 bases). Germline CDR1 and CDR2: SNHLY and FYNNEI. Between the trimmed V and J ends, which lost 5 bases and 2 bases, there was a span of 18 bases. This CDR3 is 16 amino acids long.

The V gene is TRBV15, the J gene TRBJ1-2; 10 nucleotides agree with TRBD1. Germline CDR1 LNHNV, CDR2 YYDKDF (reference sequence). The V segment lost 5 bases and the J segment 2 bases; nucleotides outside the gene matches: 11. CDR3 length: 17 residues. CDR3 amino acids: CATSGRDRGLSNYGYTF. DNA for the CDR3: TGTGCCACCAGCGGGAGGGACAGGGGATTGTCGAACTATGGCTACACCTTC.

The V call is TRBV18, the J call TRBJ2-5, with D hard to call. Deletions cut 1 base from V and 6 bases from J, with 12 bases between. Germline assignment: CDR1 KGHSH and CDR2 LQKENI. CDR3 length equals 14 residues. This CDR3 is CASSPLARQKTQYF. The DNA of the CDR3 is TGTGCCAGCTCACCACTAGCCCGGCAAAAGACCCAGTACTTC.

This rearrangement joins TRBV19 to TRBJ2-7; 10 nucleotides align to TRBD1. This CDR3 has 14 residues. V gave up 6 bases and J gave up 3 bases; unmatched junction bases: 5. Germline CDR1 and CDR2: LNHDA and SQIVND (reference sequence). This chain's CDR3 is CASSRTGGFYEQYF. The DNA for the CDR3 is TGTGCCAGTAGCCGGACAGGGGGGTTCTACGAGCAGTACTTC.

Here the CDR3 DNA reads TGTGCCAGCAGCCATGCAGGTGCCAAAAACATTCAGTACTTC. Translation: CASSHAGAKNIQYF. J is TRBJ2-4 and V is TRBV7-9; D gene ambiguous. Germline V gene lookup returns CDR1 SEHNR and CDR2 FQNEAQ (reference sequence). The CDR3 is made up of 14 amino acids. V was shortened by 5 bases and J by 1 base, with 9 bases between the two germline ends.

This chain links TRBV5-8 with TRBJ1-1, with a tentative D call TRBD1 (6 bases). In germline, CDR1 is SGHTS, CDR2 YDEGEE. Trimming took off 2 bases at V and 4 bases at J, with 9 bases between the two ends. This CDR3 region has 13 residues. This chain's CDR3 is CASSFQGFTEAFF. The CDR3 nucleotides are TGTGCCAGCAGCTTTCAGGGGTTCACTGAAGCTTTCTTT.

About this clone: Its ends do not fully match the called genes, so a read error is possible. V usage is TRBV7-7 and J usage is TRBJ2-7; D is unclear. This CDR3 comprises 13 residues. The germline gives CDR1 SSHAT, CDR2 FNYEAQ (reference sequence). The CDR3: CASSLGPGHEQYF. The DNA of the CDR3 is TGTGCTAGCAGCTTAGGGCCAGGCCACGAGCAGTACTTC. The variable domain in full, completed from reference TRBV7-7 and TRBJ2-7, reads GAGVSQSPRYKVTKRGQDVTLRCDPISSHATLYWYQQALGQGPEFLTYFNYEAQPDKSGLPSDRFSAERPEGSISTLTIQRTEQRDSAMYRCASSLGPGHEQYFGPGTRLTVT.

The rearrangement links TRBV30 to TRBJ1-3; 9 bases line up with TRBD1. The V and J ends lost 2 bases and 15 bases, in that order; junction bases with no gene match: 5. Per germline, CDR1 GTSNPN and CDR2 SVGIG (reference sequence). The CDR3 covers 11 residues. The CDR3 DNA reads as TGTGCCTGGAGTTCCGGGACAGGGCGATATTTT. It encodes CAWSSGTGRYF.

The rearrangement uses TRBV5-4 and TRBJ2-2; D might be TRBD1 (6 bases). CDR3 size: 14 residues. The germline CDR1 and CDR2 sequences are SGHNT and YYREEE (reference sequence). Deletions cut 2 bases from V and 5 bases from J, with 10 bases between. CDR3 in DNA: TGTGCCAGCAGCTTACAGGGAAGGACCGGGGAGCTGTTTTTT. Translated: CASSLQGRTGELFF.

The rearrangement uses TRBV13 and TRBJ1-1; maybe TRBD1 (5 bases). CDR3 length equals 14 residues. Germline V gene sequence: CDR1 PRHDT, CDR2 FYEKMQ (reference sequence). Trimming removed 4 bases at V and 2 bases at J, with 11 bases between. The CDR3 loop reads CASSSIQGNTEAFF. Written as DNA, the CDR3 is TGTGCCAGCAGCTCAATCCAGGGTAACACTGAAGCTTTCTTT. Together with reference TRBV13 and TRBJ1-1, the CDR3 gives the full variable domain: AAGVIQSPRHLIKEKRETATLKCYPIPRHDTVYWYQQGPGQDPQFLISFYEKMQSDKGSIPDRFSAQQFSDYHSELNMSSLELGDSALYFCASSSIQGNTEAFFGQGTRLTVV.

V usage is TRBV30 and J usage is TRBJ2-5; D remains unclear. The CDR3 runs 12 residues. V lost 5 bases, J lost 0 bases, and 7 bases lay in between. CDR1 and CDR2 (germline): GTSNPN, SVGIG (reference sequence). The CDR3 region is CAWGLNQETQYF. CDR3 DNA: TGTGCCTGGGGCCTGAACCAAGAGACCCAGTACTTC.

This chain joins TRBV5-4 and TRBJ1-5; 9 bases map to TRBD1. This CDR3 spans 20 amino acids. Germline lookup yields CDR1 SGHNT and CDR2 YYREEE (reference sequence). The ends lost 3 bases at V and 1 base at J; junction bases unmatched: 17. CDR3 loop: CASSSGPEGGTGLSNQPQHF. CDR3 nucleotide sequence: TGTGCCAGCAGCTCGGGGCCTGAAGGTGGGACAGGGCTAAGCAATCAGCCCCAGCATTTT.

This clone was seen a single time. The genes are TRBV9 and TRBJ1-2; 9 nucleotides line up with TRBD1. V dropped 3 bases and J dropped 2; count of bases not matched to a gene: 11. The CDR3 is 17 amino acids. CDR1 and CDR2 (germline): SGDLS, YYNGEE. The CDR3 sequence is CASSGLDRGLLNYGYTF. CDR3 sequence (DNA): TGTGCCAGCAGCGGACTGGACAGGGGTCTGTTAAACTATGGCTACACCTTC.

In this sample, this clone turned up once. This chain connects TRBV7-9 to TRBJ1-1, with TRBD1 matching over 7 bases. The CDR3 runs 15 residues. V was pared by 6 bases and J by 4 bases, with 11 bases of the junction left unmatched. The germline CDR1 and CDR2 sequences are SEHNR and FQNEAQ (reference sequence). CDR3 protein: CASRPKDRLGTEAFF. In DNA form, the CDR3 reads TGTGCCAGCAGGCCCAAGGACAGGTTAGGCACTGAAGCTTTCTTT.

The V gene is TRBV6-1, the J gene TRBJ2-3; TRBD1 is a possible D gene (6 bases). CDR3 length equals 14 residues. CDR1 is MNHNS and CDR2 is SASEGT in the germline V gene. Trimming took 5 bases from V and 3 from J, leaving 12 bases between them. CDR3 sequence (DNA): TGTGCCAGCAGTCCACAGGGTGTGACAGATACGCAGTATTTT. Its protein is CASSPQGVTDTQYF.

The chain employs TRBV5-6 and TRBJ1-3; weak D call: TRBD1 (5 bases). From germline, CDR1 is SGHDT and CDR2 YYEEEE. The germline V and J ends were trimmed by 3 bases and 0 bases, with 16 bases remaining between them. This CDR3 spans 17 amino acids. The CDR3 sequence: CASSYRFGAPSGNTIYF. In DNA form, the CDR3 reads TGTGCCAGCAGCTACCGTTTTGGGGCGCCCTCTGGAAACACCATATATTTT. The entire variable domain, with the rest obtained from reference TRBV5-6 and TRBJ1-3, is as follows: DAGVTQSPTHLIKTRGQQVTLRCSPKSGHDTVSWYQQALGQGPQFIFQYYEEEERQRGNFPDRFSGHQFPNYSSELNVNALLLGDSALYLCASSYRFGAPSGNTIYFGEGSWLTVV.